These 10 T cell receptor beta chains were sequenced from one sample in a study of blood T cell repertoires in COVID-19 (dated by TCRdb to 2019 to 2021). The library was produced with the immunoSEQ multiplex PCR assay. Entries here come from immuneACCESS through TCRdb and include only in-frame sequences with V and J called. Some clones fail to appear in such tables; in the studies checked, an unresolved V gene covers under half of the shortfall, and the cause of the remainder is unknown. Recorded for this sample are fewer than 95,000 clones; about 74% of them occurred a single time. 3% to 4.5% of the sample is held by the ten biggest clonotypes. What was sequenced was peripheral blood. These receptors all stem from a man aged 70-80 years with COVID-19, enrolled during active disease.

This chain joins TRBV7-9 and TRBJ1-6, with D tentatively TRBD1 (6 bases). The CDR3 covers 12 residues. V lost 5 bases, J lost 9 bases, and 8 bases lay in between. Germline values: CDR1 SEHNR, CDR2 FQNEAQ (reference sequence). The DNA of the CDR3 is TGTGCCAGCAGCCAGGGGATTTCACCCCTCCACTTT. It encodes CASSQGISPLHF.

The chain recombines TRBV27 with TRBJ1-6; possibly TRBD1 for D (6 bases). From germline, CDR1 is MNHEY and CDR2 SMNVEV (reference sequence). Between the trimmed V and J ends, which lost 6 bases and 5 bases, there was a span of 20 bases. This CDR3 has 17 amino acids. This chain's CDR3 is CASRFLGRGGHNSPLHF. The CDR3 DNA reads TGTGCCAGCAGGTTCCTCGGTCGGGGGGGGCATAATTCACCCCTCCACTTT.

The J gene is TRBJ2-4, the V gene TRBV10-3, with D possibly being TRBD2 (7 bases). V lost 3 bases to trimming and J lost 8 bases, with 14 bases between them. This CDR3 is 14 amino acids long. The V gene's germline CDR1 is ENHRY and CDR2 SYGVKD. The CDR3 protein is CAISERGEGDIQYF. The CDR3 DNA is TGTGCCATCAGTGAACGGGGGGAGGGGGACATTCAGTACTTC.

V gene TRBV7-2 combines with J gene TRBJ1-1, with TRBD1 matching 9 bases. CDR1 and CDR2 (germline): SGHTA, FQGNSA. The trim removed 6 bases at V and 1 base at J, leaving 9 bases unmatched. This CDR3 has 16 residues. As DNA, the CDR3 is TGTGCCAGCAGGAGATTACCGGGACAGGGGAACACTGAAGCTTTCTTT. Translated, it gives CASRRLPGQGNTEAFF.

This rearrangement joins TRBV6-5 to TRBJ2-7, with TRBD2 identical over 10 bases. Germline assignment: CDR1 MNHEY and CDR2 SVGAGI. The ends lost 6 bases at V and 5 bases at J; junction bases unmatched: 7. The CDR3 spans 14 residues. The CDR3 here is CASSGPSGSNEQYF. The CDR3 DNA reads TGTGCCAGCAGCGGACCTAGCGGGAGTAACGAGCAGTACTTC.

The CDR3 sequence is CASSLQGARGYTF. Here the CDR3 DNA reads TGTGCCAGCAGTTTACAGGGGGCGCGTGGCTACACCTTC. V gene TRBV27 combines with J gene TRBJ1-2, with TRBD1 matching 8 bases. V was clipped by 2 bases and J by 7 bases; unmatched bases: 3. The CDR3 totals 13 residues. The V gene's germline CDR1 is MNHEY and CDR2 SMNVEV (reference sequence).

The rearrangement uses TRBV5-1 and TRBJ2-1; 8 bases line up with TRBD2. Germline loops: CDR1 SGHRS, CDR2 YFSETQ. The CDR3 contains 15 residues. V was clipped by 0 bases and J by 4 bases; unmatched bases: 3. The DNA of the CDR3 is TGCGCCAGCAGCTTGGCAGCGGGGGTATACAATGAGCAGTTCTTC. Translation: CASSLAAGVYNEQFF.

The V call is TRBV2, the J call TRBJ2-1; TRBD1 might be the D (6 bases). The germline V and J ends were trimmed by 0 bases and 4 bases, with 16 bases remaining between them. This CDR3 has 17 amino acids. Germline-derived CDR1 and CDR2 are SNHLY and FYNNEI. The CDR3 loop reads CASSEALWAGVYNEQFF. DNA for the CDR3: TGTGCCAGCAGTGAAGCGCTTTGGGCAGGGGTTTACAATGAGCAGTTCTTC.

This rearrangement joins TRBV27 to TRBJ2-1; D not resolved. V gave up 6 bases and J gave up 6 bases, with 9 bases separating them. The length of the CDR3 is 12 residues. Per germline, CDR1 MNHEY and CDR2 SMNVEV (reference sequence). This CDR3 reads CASSESFNEQFF. The CDR3 region has the DNA TGTGCCAGCAGCGAGAGCTTCAATGAGCAGTTCTTC.

The J gene is TRBJ2-5, the V gene TRBV23-1; 9 positions agree with TRBD2. TRBV23-1 carries the ORF label, with uncertain function. The CDR3 spans 18 residues. With 2 bases clipped from V and 4 bases from J, the junction kept 14 bases outside the gene matches. CDR3 protein: CASSQGPREGRLVETQYF. CDR3 in DNA: TGCGCCAGCAGTCAAGGTCCGCGGGAGGGCCGGTTAGTAGAGACCCAGTACTTC.